This T cell receptor (beta chain) originates from a study of blood T cells in healthy people across ages. Study-level findings and limits: Long-lived donors carried more naive CD4+ cells and greater diversity than aged donors.

About this clonotype itself: Its antigen is unknown.

Germline V CDR1 and CDR2: SGHRS, YFSETQ. The CDR3 is 15 amino acids. V lost 1 base to trimming and J lost 1 base, with 12 bases between them. Next came a second PCR, run for 7 to 11 cycles, which used a sample-barcoded 5' primer along with a J-beta primer mix. TCRdb processed the 5' RACE reads anew with MiXCR; each CDR3 protein has one entry. The profile shows some 900,000 distinct CDR3 sequences, about 28% of them singletons. The receptor was derived from an elderly woman in good health. V is TRBV5-1 and J is TRBJ2-7, with a tentative D call TRBD2 (6 bases). The sequenced material came from blood. CDR3 nucleotide sequence: TGCGCCAGCAGCTTGCGGACTAATCCATCCTACGAGCAGTACTTC. Translated, it gives CASSLRTNPSYEQYF.